This TCR beta chain was sequenced during a study of response to subunit inactivated influenza vaccine. Findings of the study overall: With each seasonal influenza vaccination, the authors suggested, few new T cells are recruited.

Unmatched junction bases numbered 5, after V lost 4 bases and J lost 2 bases. CDR1 and CDR2 (germline): SGHRS, YFSETQ. The CDR3 is made up of 14 amino acids. A single record per CDR3 protein comes from TCRdb applying MiXCR to the RT-PCR reads. The sample includes 550,000 to 800,000 distinct CDR3 sequences, around a sixth of them seen just once. This clonotype was counted ten times or more. Its matching antigen is unknown. This chain uses TRBV5-1 with TRBJ2-7; 8 bases align to TRBD1. This TCR was sampled from a man aged 45 to 65 who received an inactivated influenza vaccine. The sequencing here drew on PBMCs from blood, taken about 13 days after vaccination. In nucleotides, the CDR3 is TGCGCCAGCAGCGGCGGACAGGGTCCCTACGAGCAGTACTTC. This sequence encodes CASSGGQGPYEQYF. Drawing the rest from reference TRBV5-1 and TRBJ2-7, the complete variable domain is KAGVTQTPRYLIKTRGQQVTLSCSPISGHRSVSWYQQTPGQGLQFLFEYFSETQRNKGNFPGRFSGRQFSNSRSEMNVSTLELGDSALYLCASSGGQGPYEQYFGPGTRLTVT.